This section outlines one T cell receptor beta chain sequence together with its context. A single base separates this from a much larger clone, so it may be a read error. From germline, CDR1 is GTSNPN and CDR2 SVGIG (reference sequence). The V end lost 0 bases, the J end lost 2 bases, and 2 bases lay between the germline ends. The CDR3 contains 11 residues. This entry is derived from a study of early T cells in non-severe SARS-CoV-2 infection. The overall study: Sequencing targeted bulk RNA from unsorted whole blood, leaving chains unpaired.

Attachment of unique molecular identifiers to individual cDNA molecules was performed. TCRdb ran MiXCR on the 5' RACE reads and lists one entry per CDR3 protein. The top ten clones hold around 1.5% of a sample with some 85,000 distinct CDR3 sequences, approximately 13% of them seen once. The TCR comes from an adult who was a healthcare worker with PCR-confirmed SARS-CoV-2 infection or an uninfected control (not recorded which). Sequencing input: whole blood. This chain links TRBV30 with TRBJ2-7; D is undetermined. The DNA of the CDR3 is TGTGCCTGGAGTGTCGCCTACGAGCAGTACTTC. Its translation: CAWSVAYEQYF.